This is a list of T cell receptor beta chains from one sample in a study of beta chain features in type 1 diabetes. Measured with immunoSEQ multiplex PCR; TCRdb has only the in-frame clones, and not every one. The sample consists of about 660,000 clones, roughly 13% of them appearing once. Source material: naive CD4+ T cells from blood. These receptors came from a man younger than 30 with type 1 diabetes. Each CDR3 is given without its conserved first and last residue. Clone size is shown for a subset of rows, as once, few, many or a class of expanded clone.

>TRBJ2-7|TRBV28|few
ASSSDLYEQY
>TRBJ1-1|TRBV11-2|.
ASSLVQGSTEAF
>TRBJ2-5|TRBV7-9|.
ASSLGAATQETQY
>TRBJ2-7|TRBV6-5|.
ASSSPGRYEQY
>TRBJ2-1|TRBV9|few
ASSFRGGRSNEQF
>TRBJ2-1|TRBV5-3|.
ARRSPGNEQF
>TRBJ2-1|TRBV23-1|.
ASSPLRAGGPMSSYNEQF
>TRBJ1-4|TRBV11-1|.
ASSTRGATNEKLF
>TRBJ2-3|TRBV4-1|.
ASRPNPFTDTQY
>TRBJ1-5|TRBV7-2|few
ASSLRTDSNQPQH
>TRBJ2-4|TRBV6-5|few
ASSYGGAGAKNIQY
>TRBJ1-1|TRBV6-1|.
ASSEQGLNTEAF
>TRBJ2-7|TRBV5-1|.
ASSYRTGLAGGYTYEQY
>TRBJ2-4|TRBV5-4|.
ASSLVREVVRAKNIQY
>TRBJ1-2|TRBV28|few
ASSLVQWGGYT
>TRBJ1-1|TRBV27|few
ASSPKGNTEAF
>TRBJ2-7|TRBV30|.
AWNLGGSEQY
>TRBJ2-3|TRBV11-1|few
ASSLRRDGYTDTQY
>TRBJ2-1|TRBV6-5|.
ASSSFLYEQF
>TRBJ2-7|TRBV10-3|few
AISGGGTGAYEQY
>TRBJ1-3|TRBV4-1|few
ASSQDQQGSGNTIY
>TRBJ2-2|TRBV5-4|few
ASSLEVGGELF
>TRBJ2-5|TRBV9|.
ASSPWGSETQY
>TRBJ2-7|TRBV5-1|.
ASSLDRGPQY
>TRBJ2-2|TRBV7-8|.
ASSLRGTTGELF
>TRBJ1-1|TRBV30|.
AWGIQPNTEAF
>TRBJ1-6|TRBV9|.
ASNVDPNSPLH
>TRBJ2-3|TRBV5-1|few
ASSTDGGTDTQY
>TRBJ2-2|TRBV7-3|.
ASSASRNTGELF
>TRBJ1-2|TRBV5-4|.
ASRRVGRNNYGYT
>TRBJ2-1|TRBV7-9|.
ASRNRDREDWAYNEQF
>TRBJ2-1|TRBV5-4|.
ASSLDPGQYNEQF
>TRBJ2-7|TRBV7-2|.
ASSLGLAEPPY
>TRBJ1-1|TRBV30|few
AWGRGFDSEAF
>TRBJ2-1|TRBV7-2|.
ASSPVGGLAGAYNEQF
>TRBJ2-1|TRBV28|few
ASRFPTGTSYNEQF
>TRBJ2-7|TRBV5-1|few
ASSFLTGPRYEQY
>TRBJ2-5|TRBV5-6|few
ASSSTRGGETQY
>TRBJ2-7|TRBV9|.
ASSVGTAYSYEQY
>TRBJ1-6|TRBV9|.
ASSPDPFSNSPLH
>TRBJ1-1|TRBV5-1|few
ASSLFDRSNTEAF
>TRBJ2-5|TRBV19|few
ASSTNPTRRETQY
>TRBJ2-3|TRBV6-5|.
ASSYSGRLTDTQY
>TRBJ1-2|TRBV6-5|few
ASSYSSAGGYT
>TRBJ1-2|TRBV10-3|.
AISEPRLGGGYT
>TRBJ2-7|TRBV2|few
ARRGQGSYEQY
>TRBJ2-5|TRBV5-4|.
ASASTVVY
>TRBJ1-2|TRBV19|few
ASSTKDRAGYT
>TRBJ1-1|TRBV11-2|.
ASRVQGEAF
>TRBJ2-2|TRBV23-1|.
ASSQWSKTSGRSGGELF